The 10 T cell receptor beta chains below all came from one sample that was sequenced in a study of control samples from healthy donors and cancer patients. Clones were sequenced by immunoSEQ multiplex PCR, and TCRdb holds only the in-frame ones, with some missing. The repertoire consists of about 120,000 clones, with roughly 90% occurring once and the leading ten covering almost 40%. The sample comprised blood. The receptors shown here come from a man between 45 and 60 years old in good health.

This chain connects TRBV6-2 or TRBV6-3 to TRBJ1-2; 7 nucleotides line up with TRBD1. V shed 6 bases and J 5 bases; nucleotides not matched to a gene: 15. Germline CDR1 is MNHEY and CDR2 is SVGEGT. The CDR3 covers 16 residues. This chain's CDR3 is CASSPLGLDREYGYTF. As DNA, the CDR3 is TGTGCCAGCAGCCCACTGGGCCTCGACAGGGAGTATGGCTACACCTTC.

The chain has TRBV27 and TRBJ1-2; 8 nucleotides match TRBD1. This CDR3 spans 13 amino acids. Trimming removed 5 bases from V and 8 bases from J; junction bases left unmatched: 7. Germline CDR1 MNHEY, CDR2 SMNVEV (reference sequence). The CDR3 region is CASSQRQGAGYTF. CDR3 coding DNA: TGTGCCAGCAGTCAAAGGCAGGGGGCGGGCTACACCTTC.

The genes are TRBV25-1 and TRBJ2-5; D possibly corresponds to TRBD1 (6 bases). This CDR3 is built from 14 residues. The ends were cut back, 3 bases at V and 7 bases at J, with 15 bases in the middle. Germline values: CDR1 MGHDK, CDR2 SYGVNS. CDR3 loop: CASSDRGTSGTQYF. CDR3 nucleotides: TGTGCCAGCAGTGATAGGGGGACCTCAGGGACCCAGTACTTC.

This chain uses TRBV27 with TRBJ1-2; weak D call: TRBD1 (5 bases). This CDR3 contains 17 residues. Trimming removed 4 bases at V and 0 bases at J, with 18 bases between. Germline V gives CDR1 MNHEY, CDR2 SMNVEV (reference sequence). The CDR3 loop reads CASSSQPRQFSNYGYTF. The CDR3 coding sequence is TGTGCCAGCAGTTCACAACCCCGACAGTTCTCTAACTATGGCTACACCTTC.

The chain joins TRBV7-9 to TRBJ1-3; D gene ambiguous. V was pared by 1 base and J by 0 bases, with 7 bases between. The germline V gene has CDR1 SEHNR and CDR2 FQNEAQ (reference sequence). This CDR3 has 15 amino acids. The CDR3 sequence: CASSLVSNSGNTIYF. CDR3 in DNA: TGTGCCAGCAGCTTAGTCAGTAACTCTGGAAACACCATATATTTT.

The genes are TRBV5-1 and TRBJ2-1; perhaps D is TRBD1 or TRBD2 (6 bases each). Germline values: CDR1 SGHRS, CDR2 YFSETQ. The CDR3 contains 17 residues. V dropped 0 bases and J dropped 0 bases, with 13 bases sitting between them. The CDR3 DNA is TGCGCCAGCAGCTTGGCCGGGGGCGGAAACTCCTACAATGAGCAGTTCTTC. Its protein product is CASSLAGGGNSYNEQFF.

V is TRBV7-2 and J is TRBJ2-3; D remains unclear. This CDR3 contains 14 residues. CDR1 and CDR2 (germline): SGHTA, FQGNSA. V was shortened by 2 bases and J by 6 bases, with 12 bases between the two germline ends. The CDR3 DNA sequence: TGTGCCAGCAGCTTAACCCTCCTAGGGGATACGCAGTATTTT. The encoded protein is CASSLTLLGDTQYF.

This sequence joins TRBV19 and TRBJ2-1; 7 bases align to TRBD2. Germline V lookup: CDR1 LNHDA, CDR2 SQIVND (reference sequence). The CDR3 covers 15 residues. V gave up 3 bases and J gave up 6 bases; unmatched junction bases: 8. Here the CDR3 DNA reads TGTGCCAGTAGTATTAGCGGGCCTGGGGGCAATGAGCAGTTCTTC. Its protein is CASSISGPGGNEQFF.

The rearrangement links TRBV24-1 to TRBJ2-1, with 11 nucleotides matching TRBD2. V shed 7 bases, J shed 3 bases, and the junction held 4 bases outside the gene matches. Germline CDR1 KGHDR, CDR2 SFDVKD. The CDR3 has 15 amino acids. As DNA, the CDR3 is TGTGCCACCAGGGCTAGCGGGGGGCACTACAATGAGCAGTTCTTC. Protein sequence: CATRASGGHYNEQFF.

The V and J genes are TRBV6-2 or TRBV6-3 and TRBJ2-1; D call uncertain. V was pared by 5 bases and J by 13 bases, with 18 bases between. The CDR3 length is 13 residues. The germline gives CDR1 MNHEY, CDR2 SVGEGT. DNA of the CDR3: TGTGCCAGCAGTCCCCGGGTCCCCCTGGTACAGTTCTTC. Residues: CASSPRVPLVQFF.